This T cell receptor (beta chain) was sequenced for a study of T cell repertoires in cytomegalovirus infection (dated by TCRdb to between 2018 and 2020). General notes on the study: The HLA type of each donor mattered for the analysis, because public TCR beta signatures pointed to carriage of CMV infection along with the matching HLA type. What the study reported, not specific to this receptor: The ex vivo response was dominated by HLA-C-restricted CMV-specific TCR beta clonotypes, which also provided the single most frequent clonotype in two of eight donors. In both this cohort and an independent cohort of 352 donors, the cumulative frequency of public TCR beta family members distinguished carriers of CMV infection plus the relevant HLA type.

The instrument given in TCRdb is Illumina HiSeq 1500. TCRdb took the public reads, trimmed them with fastp at Q25, ran MiXCR for clone calling and kept in-frame beta chains. Identical CDR3 proteins give one entry, which carries the most common genes and DNA. For this sample the table gives roughly 100,000 distinct CDR3 sequences, of which approximately 15% were detected only once. The ten largest clones represent 6.5% to 9.5% of the sample. The CDR3 runs 14 residues from the cysteine to the phenylalanine. The entry retains the CDR3 DNA only, 42 bases that are in frame from base 1. The germline V gene yields SGHTA for CDR1 and FQGNSA for CDR2. Between the V and J ends, shortened by 0 bases and 4 bases respectively, the junction contains 10 bases. The sample holds many counts of this clonotype. This clone's antigen is unknown. The input lacks base qualities; no much larger clone sits a single base away.

This receptor chain uses TRBV7-2 and TRBJ2-7; D gene: possibly TRBD2, on 6 matching bases. The clonotype was recovered from a human donor in good health (CMV status not recorded). Some clones in this sample may be carry-over from other donors' samples. Material for sequencing was PBMCs. CDR3 region: CASSLAGGDYEQYF. The DNA sequence is TGTGCCAGCAGCTTAGCGGGGGGAGATTACGAGCAGTACTTC. Here the CDR3 is joined to the reference TRBV7-2 and TRBJ2-7 genes, and the full variable domain is: GAGVSQSPSNKVTEKGKDVELRCDPISGHTALYWYRQSLGQGLEFLIYFQGNSAPDKSGLPSDRFSAERTGGSVSTLTIQRTQQEDSAVYLCASSLAGGDYEQYFGPGTRLTVT.